Each of the 10 T cell receptor beta chains below was sequenced from the same sample in a study of shared clonotypes between healthy human individuals. TCRdb's table, derived via immunoSEQ multiplex PCR, lists solely in-frame clones and lacks some. The sample lists about a million clones, about 72% seen once, with 0.89% in the top ten. The source material was memory CD4+ T cells from PBMCs. As for subset: CD45RA-negative fraction. These receptors all come from a man aged 18 to 29 in good health. Some clones in this sample may be carry-over from other donors' samples.

The rearrangement links TRBV30 to TRBJ2-7; D not certain. Trimming removed 6 bases from V and 2 bases from J, with 11 bases in between. Germline CDR1 reads GTSNPN; CDR2 reads SVGIG (reference sequence). The CDR3 length is 12 residues. The CDR3 is CACSQGAYEQYF. The CDR3 DNA reads as TGTGCCTGTTCTCAAGGAGCCTACGAGCAGTACTTC.

V gene TRBV18 combines with J gene TRBJ2-2; 8 bases are shared with TRBD2. V shed 3 bases, J shed 8 bases, and the junction held 11 bases outside the gene matches. This CDR3 region has 16 residues. Germline CDR1 reads KGHSH; CDR2 reads LQKENI. The CDR3 protein is CASSPSSSGSKGELFF. CDR3 nucleotides: TGTGCCAGCTCACCGTCATCGAGCGGGAGCAAGGGGGAGCTGTTTTTT.

With respect to this clone: This may be a read error: a much more frequent sequence differs by one nucleotide. At the DNA level, this CDR3 is encoded by other sequences in the same sample as well. CDR3: CASSQPSLETQYF. CDR3 coding DNA: TGTGCCAGCAGCCAGCCTAGTCTAGAGACACAGTACTTC. This chain joins TRBV5-6 and TRBJ2-5; no clear D gene. The CDR3 runs to 13 residues. CDR1 and CDR2 (germline): SGHDT, YYEEEE.

The CDR3 spells CASSPRRGAAYNEQFF. CDR3 DNA: TGTGCCAGCAGCCCTCGACGTGGAGCGGCCTACAATGAGCAGTTCTTC. The chain recombines TRBV28 with TRBJ2-1, with a possible D match to TRBD2 (5 bases). This CDR3 has 16 residues. V lost 6 bases and J 2 bases, leaving 17 bases between the germline ends. Germline loops: CDR1 MDHEN, CDR2 SYDVKM.

Points on this clone: The junction and the germline gene differ at one end; a read error may be behind it. The chain joins TRBV10-3 to TRBJ1-5; D is uncertain. The germline CDR1 and CDR2 sequences are ENHRY and SYGVKD. This CDR3 region has 10 residues. In nucleotides, the CDR3 is TGTGCCATCAGAGATCAGCCCCAACATTTT. Encoded protein: CAIRDQPQHF.

The CDR3 DNA follows: TGTGCCAGCAGCTCGGGACTGGGGAATCAGCCCCAGCATTTT. It specifies CASSSGLGNQPQHF. V usage is TRBV7-9 and J usage is TRBJ1-5; maybe TRBD1 (5 bases). The V gene lost 4 bases and the J gene lost 4 bases, with 11 bases spanning the gap. CDR1 and CDR2 from the germline V gene are SEHNR and FQNEAQ (reference sequence). The CDR3 has 14 residues.

This chain links TRBV6-6 with TRBJ2-7; either TRBD1 or TRBD2 may supply D (5 bases each). Trimming cost V 1 base and J 0 bases, with 7 bases left between them. Germline V gene data show CDR1 as MNHNY and CDR2 as SVGAGI (reference sequence). This CDR3 is 14 amino acids long. The CDR3 spells CASSYWGSSYEQYF. The CDR3 bases are TGTGCCAGCAGTTACTGGGGGAGCTCCTACGAGCAGTACTTC.

In its sample, this clone was seen a few times. The rearrangement links TRBV11-3 to TRBJ2-2; 12 bases agree with TRBD2. The CDR3 is 18 residues long. Losses at the gene ends were 5 bases for V and 2 bases for J; bases not matched to a gene: 9. Germline values: CDR1 SGHNT, CDR2 YENEEA. The DNA for the CDR3 is TGTGCCAGCAGCAGCGGGACTAGCGGGTGGTCTAACACCGGGGAGCTGTTTTTT. It specifies CASSSGTSGWSNTGELFF.

There are a few counts of this clone. The chain carries TRBV7-2 and TRBJ2-1; D ambiguous. Germline CDR1 and CDR2: SGHTA and FQGNSA. The V end was cut by 5 bases, the J end by 1 base, with 12 bases between. The CDR3 runs 15 residues. CDR3 residues: CASSPGAFSYNEQFF. In nucleotides, the CDR3 is TGTGCCAGCAGCCCGGGCGCTTTTTCCTACAATGAGCAGTTCTTC.

This clone was observed a single time. The V gene is TRBV6-5, the J gene TRBJ2-1; 8 nucleotides align to TRBD2. There are 14 residues in the CDR3. Germline V gene data show CDR1 as MNHEY and CDR2 as SVGAGI. The V and J ends lost 4 bases and 9 bases, in that order; junction bases with no gene match: 8. The CDR3 loop is CASSSTPGRGEQFF. Written as DNA, the CDR3 is TGTGCCAGCAGTTCCACACCCGGGAGGGGTGAGCAGTTCTTC.